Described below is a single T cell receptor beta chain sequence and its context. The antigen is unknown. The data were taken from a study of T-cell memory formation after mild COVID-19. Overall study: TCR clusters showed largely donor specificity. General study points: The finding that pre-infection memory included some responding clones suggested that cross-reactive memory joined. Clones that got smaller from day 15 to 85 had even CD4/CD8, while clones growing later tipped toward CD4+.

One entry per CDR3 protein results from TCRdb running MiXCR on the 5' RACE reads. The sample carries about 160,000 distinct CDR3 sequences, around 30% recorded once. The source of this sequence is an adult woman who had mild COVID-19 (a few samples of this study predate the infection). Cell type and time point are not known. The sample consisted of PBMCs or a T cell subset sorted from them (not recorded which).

Here the CDR3 reads CASSYGARTSYEQYF. The CDR3 region has the DNA TGTGCCAGCAGTTACGGGGCGAGGACCTCCTACGAGCAGTACTTC. The chain joins TRBV6-2 or TRBV6-3 to TRBJ2-7; D is possibly TRBD1 (5 bases). CDR3 length equals 15 residues. The germline gives CDR1 MNHEY, CDR2 SVGEGT. The V gene lost 2 bases and the J gene lost 0 bases, with 11 bases spanning the gap.